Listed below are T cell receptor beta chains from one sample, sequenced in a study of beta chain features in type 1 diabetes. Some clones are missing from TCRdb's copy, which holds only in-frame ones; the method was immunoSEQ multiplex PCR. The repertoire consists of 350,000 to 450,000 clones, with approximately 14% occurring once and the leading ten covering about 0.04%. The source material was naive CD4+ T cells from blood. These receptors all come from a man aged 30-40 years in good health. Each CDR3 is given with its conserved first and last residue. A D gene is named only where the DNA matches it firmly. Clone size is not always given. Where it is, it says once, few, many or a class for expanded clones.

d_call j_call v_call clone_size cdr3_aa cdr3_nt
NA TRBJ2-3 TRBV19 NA CASSSGITQYF TGTGCCAGTAGTTCGGGGATTACGCAGTATTTT
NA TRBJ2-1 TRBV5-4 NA CASSQELAQSRNEQFF TGTGCCAGCAGCCAGGAACTCGCTCAGAGCCGCAATGAGCAGTTCTTC
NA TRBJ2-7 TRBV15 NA CATSSPGTVYEQYF TGTGCCACCAGCAGCCCCGGGACGGTATACGAGCAGTACTTC
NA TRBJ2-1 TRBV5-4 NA CASSIGQPTSNEQFF TGTGCCAGCAGCATAGGACAGCCAACTAGTAATGAGCAGTTCTTC
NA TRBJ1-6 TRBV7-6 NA CASSLVWGSGNSPLHF TGTGCCAGCAGCTTAGTCTGGGGATCGGGTAATTCACCCCTCCACTTT
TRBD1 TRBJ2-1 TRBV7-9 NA CASSTPGTDSYNEQFF TGTGCCAGCAGCACCCCCGGGACAGACTCCTACAATGAGCAGTTCTTC
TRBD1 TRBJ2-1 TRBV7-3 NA CASSLGTVNEQFF TGTGCCAGCAGCTTAGGGACAGTTAATGAGCAGTTCTTC
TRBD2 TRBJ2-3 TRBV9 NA CASSVTSVATDTQYF TGTGCCAGCAGCGTGACTAGCGTGGCGACAGATACGCAGTATTTT
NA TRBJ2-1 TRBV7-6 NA CASSPGPAYNEQFF TGTGCCAGCAGCCCAGGGCCGGCTTACAATGAGCAGTTCTTC
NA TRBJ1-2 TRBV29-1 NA CSVGRTNYGYTF TGCAGCGTGGGACGGACTAACTATGGCTACACCTTC
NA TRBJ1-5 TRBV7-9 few CASARASSGIRQPQHF TGTGCCAGCGCTAGGGCCAGTTCGGGGATCCGTCAGCCCCAGCATTTT
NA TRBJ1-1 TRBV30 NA CAWRVSYNTEAFF TGTGCCTGGAGAGTATCATATAACACTGAAGCTTTCTTT
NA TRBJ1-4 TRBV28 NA CASSFYRNLANEKLFF TGTGCCAGCAGTTTTTATAGGAACTTGGCTAATGAAAAACTGTTTTTT
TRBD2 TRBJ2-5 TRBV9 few CASSAGLAGSLQETQYF TGTGCCAGCAGCGCGGGACTAGCGGGAAGTCTTCAAGAGACCCAGTACTTC
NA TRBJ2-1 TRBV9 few CASSLAPLTGRSYNEQFF TGTGCCAGCTCACTCGCTCCCCTGACTGGGCGATCCTACAATGAGCAGTTCTTC
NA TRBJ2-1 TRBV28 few CASSGGSSYNEQFF TGTGCCAGCTCTGGGGGCAGCTCCTACAATGAGCAGTTCTTC
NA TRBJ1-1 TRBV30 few CASIRQNTEAFF TGTGCCAGTATCAGGCAGAACACTGAAGCTTTCTTT
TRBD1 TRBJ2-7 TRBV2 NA CASRTDRGSNEQYF TGTGCCAGCAGGACGGACAGGGGGTCAAACGAGCAGTACTTC
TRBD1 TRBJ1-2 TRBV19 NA CASSAGTGNYGYTF TGTGCCAGTAGTGCCGGGACAGGGAACTATGGCTACACCTTC
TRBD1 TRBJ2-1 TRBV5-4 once CASSVQGAEQFF TGTGCCAGCAGCGTCCAGGGGGCTGAGCAGTTCTTC
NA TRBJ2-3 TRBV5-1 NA CASSSRPVSGGDTQYF TGCGCCAGCAGCTCCCGGCCGGTCTCTGGAGGAGATACGCAGTATTTT
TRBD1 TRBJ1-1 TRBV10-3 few CAISETGDLEAFF TGTGCCATCAGTGAGACAGGGGACTTGGAAGCTTTCTTT
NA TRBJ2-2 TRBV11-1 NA CASSLDIVSLTGELFF TGTGCCAGCAGCTTAGATATTGTAAGCCTCACCGGGGAGCTGTTTTTT
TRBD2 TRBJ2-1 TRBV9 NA CASSQLLAGGSGEQFF TGTGCCAGCAGCCAGCTACTAGCGGGAGGCTCGGGTGAGCAGTTCTTC
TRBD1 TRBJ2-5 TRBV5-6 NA CASSLHLTGMETQYF TGTGCCAGCAGCTTACATCTGACAGGGATGGAGACCCAGTACTTC
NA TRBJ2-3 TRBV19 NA CASSGLGDTQYF TGTGCCAGTTCAGGACTGGGAGATACGCAGTATTTT
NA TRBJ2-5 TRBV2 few CASSGNRQQETQYF TGTGCCAGCAGTGGAAACCGACAGCAAGAGACCCAGTACTTC
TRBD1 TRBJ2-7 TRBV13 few CASSLRGLYEQYF TGTGCCAGCAGCTTGAGGGGGCTGTACGAGCAGTACTTC
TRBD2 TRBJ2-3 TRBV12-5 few CASGLGLAGPQTQYF TGTGCTAGTGGTTTGGGACTAGCGGGGCCCCAGACGCAGTATTTT
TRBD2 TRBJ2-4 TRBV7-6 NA CASSSVVAGEYAIQYF TGTGCCAGCAGCTCCGTTGTAGCGGGAGAGTACGCCATTCAGTACTTC
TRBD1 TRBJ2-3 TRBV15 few CATIKGQFTDTQYF TGTGCCACCATCAAGGGACAGTTTACAGATACGCAGTATTTT
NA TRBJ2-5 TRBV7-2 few CASSPKGRETQYF TGTGCCAGCAGCCCCAAGGGTCGAGAGACCCAGTACTTC
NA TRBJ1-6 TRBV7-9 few CASQVGGSPLHF TGTGCCAGCCAGGTGGGGGGTTCACCCCTCCACTTT
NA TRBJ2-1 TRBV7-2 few CASSSREKGEQFF TGTGCCAGCAGCTCCCGGGAGAAGGGTGAGCAGTTCTTC
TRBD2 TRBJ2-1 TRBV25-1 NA CASSDRRLAGDFNEQFF TGTGCCAGCAGTGATCGTAGACTAGCGGGAGACTTCAATGAGCAGTTCTTC
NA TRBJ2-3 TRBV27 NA CASSLRRGDTQYF TGTGCCAGCAGCCTCCGCCGTGGAGATACGCAGTATTTT
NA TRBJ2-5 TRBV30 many CAWTQGGETQYF TGTGCCTGGACACAGGGTGGAGAGACCCAGTACTTC
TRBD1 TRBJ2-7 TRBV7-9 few CASSLGPGQTYEQYF TGTGCCAGCAGTCTGGGACCGGGACAGACCTACGAGCAGTACTTC
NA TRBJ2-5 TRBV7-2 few CASRIGLNGETQYF TGTGCCAGCAGAATAGGCCTTAACGGAGAGACCCAGTACTTC
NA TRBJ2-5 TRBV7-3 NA CASSRSGGPETQYF TGTGCCAGCAGCCGTAGCGGAGGCCCAGAGACCCAGTACTTC
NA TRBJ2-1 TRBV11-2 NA CASSSRQLRFSNEQFF TGTGCCAGCAGCTCGAGACAGCTAAGATTCTCCAATGAGCAGTTCTTC